The present entry profiles one TCR beta chain with its context. Germline values: CDR1 SQVTM, CDR2 ANQGSEA. V lost 3 bases to trimming and J lost 5 bases; unmatched junction nucleotides: 7. The CDR3 spans 14 residues. At a deep level, the assay was run. Assay: immunoSEQ multiplex PCR; the TCRdb copy retains only in-frame clones and omits some. The table lists about 1 million clones, under 80% of them singletons, with over 1.3% in the top ten. The data are from a study of shared clonotypes between healthy human individuals. The sequence came from a man in his late teens or twenties in good health. The rearrangement joins TRBV29-1 to TRBJ2-7; TRBD2 matches 10 bases. The sequencing input was memory CD4+ T cells sorted from blood. Noted subset: CD45RA-negative fraction. The CDR3 sequence: CSVDSSGGADEQYF. CDR3 in DNA: TGCAGCGTTGACTCGAGCGGGGGGGCAGACGAGCAGTACTTC.